This T cell receptor (beta chain) is from a study of spatial heterogeneity in lung cancer. Study at large: Sequenced were any available follow-up PBMC samples, which had been obtained a median of approximately two years after resection. Combinations of a unique TCR and a UMI were tallied in raw reads, and on average each appeared more than ten times. The study's findings and limits: Ubiquitous expanded tumor TCRs appeared in blood more at resection than follow-up.

Time point in this sample: blood at routine non-recurrence follow-up after resection. Frozen PBMC, nontumor lung or tumor provided whole RNA, which was sequenced unsorted. TCR cDNA molecules each carried a unique molecular identifier. TCRdb re-derived calls from the 5' RACE reads in MiXCR, one entry per CDR3 protein. The repertoire holds around 110,000 distinct CDR3 sequences, with 12% as singletons. This clonotype occurred a few times. What it recognizes is unknown. A read error may produce the germline difference seen at one junction end. The material sequenced was PBMCs, taken at follow-up. The receptor was isolated from a male donor with early-stage non-small cell lung cancer.

CDR3 residues: CAISDRDLQLFF. The CDR3 bases are TGTGCCATCAGTGACCGGGACCTCCAATTATTCTTC. This sequence joins TRBV10-3 and TRBJ1-2; tentatively, D is TRBD1 (5 bases). Germline V gene sequence: CDR1 ENHRY, CDR2 SYGVKD. The CDR3 covers 12 residues.